A few counts support the clone carrying this T cell receptor beta chain. The data belong to a study of blood T cell repertoires in COVID-19. The wider study: Acute-phase and convalescent COVID-19 samples originated in the United States, Italy and Spain.

Original processing methods: Amplification from reference gene primers served as the basis for estimated nucleated cell counts. Assay used: immunoSEQ multiplex PCR; TCRdb lists only in-frame clones, some missing. V, J and clone size were drawn from that table, and D and trimming were deduced from the DNA. The table lists about 230,000 clones, 84% of them singletons. The specimen sequenced was peripheral blood. The receptor comes from a man over 45 with active or convalescent COVID-19.

The CDR3 DNA follows: TGTGCCAGCAATTACGACACCGCCTACGAGCAGTACTTC. As protein: CASNYDTAYEQYF. The chain links TRBV2 to TRBJ2-7; unclear D gene. This CDR3 is built from 13 residues. Trimming removed 7 bases at V and 2 bases at J, with 12 bases between. CDR1 is SNHLY, CDR2 FYNNEI, per germline.